The source of this TCR beta chain is a study of cytomegalovirus exposure and HLA in healthy donors. Whole-study results and caveats: For most TCR sequences rarity was the rule, although some public TCRs occurred in many donors.

Per the germline V gene, CDR1 is SGHRS and CDR2 is YFSETQ. This CDR3 contains 15 residues. Trimming stripped 1 base from V and 2 bases from J, with 12 bases between. Amplification used 60 Vbeta primers and 13 Jbeta primers. Clones were read by immunoSEQ multiplex PCR, and TCRdb kept only the in-frame ones, dropping some. The sample includes 100,000 to 150,000 clones, around 79% of them seen just once. This clone was seen only a few times. Its antigen is not identified. Sequencing used PBMCs. The clonotype originates from a woman between 40 and 55 years old in good health and CMV-seropositive. The rearrangement links TRBV5-1 to TRBJ2-5; possibly TRBD1 for D (6 bases). CDR3 sequence: CASSLMTGQQETQYF. CDR3 sequence (DNA): TGCGCCAGCAGCTTGATGACGGGACAACAAGAGACCCAGTACTTC.